This TCR beta chain was documented in a study (dated by TCRdb to between 2015 and 2017). Context from the whole study: The study set out to test whether tumor-infiltrating Tregs in breast cancer get recruited from blood Tregs or are instead converted in situ from other CD4+ T cell subsets. What the work shows at the level of the full study, not this receptor alone: The larger-cohort validation was restricted to a single TCR beta V-J rearrangement rather than whole repertoires. Tumor-infiltrating Treg TCR alpha and beta sequences overlapped most with tumor naive CD4+ T cells, then with blood naive CD4+ T cells. The TCR gene usage of tumor memory CD4+ T cells clustered together with blood and lymph node memory CD4+ cells and with lymph node naive CD4+ cells.

Full-length TCR variable regions were amplified by 5' RACE PCR with constant-region reverse primers, and semi-nested PCR with Nested Universal Primer A was subsequently performed. Using the ReliaPrep RNA Cell Miniprep System, total RNA was extracted, and the SMARTer RACE 5'/3' Kit was then used to reverse transcribe the RNA into 5'RACE-ready cDNA. An Illumina MiSeq was used to sequence the full-length TCR alpha and beta libraries, which had been barcoded with multiplex adaptors. Concerning the study's data processing: For each of nine subset-tissue groups, sequencing data from the five patients were combined, and the groups were compared by unsupervised clustering of TCR gene usage. Repertoire similarity was calculated with the Morisita-Horn index, weighting shared sequences by their contribution to each repertoire. The public reads were run again by TCRdb, first through fastp at Q25 and then through MiXCR, and only productive beta chains were kept. Identical CDR3 proteins give one entry, which carries the most common genes and DNA. What appears here as the V and J calls and clone size reflects TCRdb's work, not the paper's. This sample gives 10,000 to 14,000 distinct CDR3 sequences in total; about half of them show up just once. About an eighth of the sample is held by the ten biggest clonotypes.

A note on this clonotype: Its antigen remains undetermined. Per-nucleotide qualities are absent, and no much larger clonotype sits a single base away.

V sheds 5 bases and J sheds 6 bases, leaving 9 bases between their ends. Via the germline V gene (reference sequence), CDR1 is SEHNR and CDR2 FQNEAQ. The CDR3, cysteine through phenylalanine, is 12 amino acids long. Only the CDR3 part of the read is kept: 36 bases, read in frame from the first base. The Miltenyi Naive CD4+ T Cell Isolation kit was used to purify naive CD4+ T cells, and CD25 microbeads were used to remove Tregs. Tregs, naive and memory CD4+ T cells from tumor, blood and ipsilateral draining lymph nodes of a handful of breast cancer patients underwent full-length TCR alpha and beta sequencing. Tumor tissue and lymph nodes obtained from ipsilateral axillary dissection were perfused with PBS, minced and then digested with collagenase I and hyaluronidase. FACS confirmed that the sorted cell populations were more than 90% pure.

The chain employs TRBV7-9 and TRBJ2-3; no D segment can be confidently identified. This receptor was identified in a female donor with breast cancer. The sequenced sample consisted of tumor-infiltrating naive CD4+ T cells sorted from the breast tumor. The cell subset or site label for this specimen denotes: naive CD4+ T cells, CD4+CD45RA+CD25-. The nucleotide sequence reads TGTGCCAGCAGCCCCGAGACGGATACGCAGTATTTT. This translates into CASSPETDTQYF.